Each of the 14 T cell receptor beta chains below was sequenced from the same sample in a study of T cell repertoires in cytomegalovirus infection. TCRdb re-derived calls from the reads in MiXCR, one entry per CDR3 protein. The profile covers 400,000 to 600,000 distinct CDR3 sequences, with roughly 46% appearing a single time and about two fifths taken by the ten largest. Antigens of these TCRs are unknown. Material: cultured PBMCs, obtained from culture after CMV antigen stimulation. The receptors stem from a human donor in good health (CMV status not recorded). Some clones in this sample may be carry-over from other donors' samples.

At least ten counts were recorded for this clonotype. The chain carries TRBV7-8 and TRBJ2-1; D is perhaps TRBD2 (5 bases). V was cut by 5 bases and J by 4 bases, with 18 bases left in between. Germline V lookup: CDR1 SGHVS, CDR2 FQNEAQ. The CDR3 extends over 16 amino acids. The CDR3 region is CASSPRGAGLYNEQFF. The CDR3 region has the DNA TGTGCCAGCAGCCCCCGAGGCGCGGGCCTATACAATGAGCAGTTCTTC. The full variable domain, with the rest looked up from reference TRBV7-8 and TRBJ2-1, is GAGVSQSPRYKVAKRGQDVALRCDPISGHVSLFWYQQALGQGPEFLTYFQNEAQLDKSGLPSDRFFAERPEGSVSTLKIQRTQQEDSAVYLCASSPRGAGLYNEQFFGPGTRLTVL.

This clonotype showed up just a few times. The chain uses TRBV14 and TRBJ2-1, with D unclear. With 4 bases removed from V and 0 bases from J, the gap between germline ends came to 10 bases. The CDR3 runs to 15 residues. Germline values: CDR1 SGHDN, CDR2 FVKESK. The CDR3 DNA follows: TGTGCCAGCAGCCGCAACTTGCTCTCCTACAATGAGCAGTTCTTC. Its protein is CASSRNLLSYNEQFF.

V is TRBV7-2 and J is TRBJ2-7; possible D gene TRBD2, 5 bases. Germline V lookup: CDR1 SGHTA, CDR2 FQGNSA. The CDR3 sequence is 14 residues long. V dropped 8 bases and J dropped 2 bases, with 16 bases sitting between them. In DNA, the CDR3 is TGTGCCAGCCGCGGGCGCGGTTCGACCTACGAGCAGTACTTC. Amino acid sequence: CASRGRGSTYEQYF.

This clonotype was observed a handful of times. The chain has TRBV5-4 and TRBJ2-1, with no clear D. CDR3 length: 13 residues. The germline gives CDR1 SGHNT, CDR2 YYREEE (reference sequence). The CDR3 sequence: CAVRSATYNEQFF. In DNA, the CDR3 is TGTGCAGTTCGATCCGCTACCTACAATGAGCAGTTCTTC.

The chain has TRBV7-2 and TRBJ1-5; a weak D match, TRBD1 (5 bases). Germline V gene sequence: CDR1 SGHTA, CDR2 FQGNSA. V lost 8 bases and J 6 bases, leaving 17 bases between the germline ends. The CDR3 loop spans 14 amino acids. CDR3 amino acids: CASAFKGGGQPQHF. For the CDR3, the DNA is TGTGCCAGCGCATTTAAGGGTGGGGGTCAGCCCCAGCATTTT.

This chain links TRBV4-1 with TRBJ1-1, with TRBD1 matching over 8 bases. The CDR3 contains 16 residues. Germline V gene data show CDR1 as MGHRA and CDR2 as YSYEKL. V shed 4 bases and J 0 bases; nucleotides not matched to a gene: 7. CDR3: CASSPGTGPLNTEAFF. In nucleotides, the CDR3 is TGCGCCAGCAGCCCAGGGACAGGCCCCCTGAACACTGAAGCTTTCTTT.

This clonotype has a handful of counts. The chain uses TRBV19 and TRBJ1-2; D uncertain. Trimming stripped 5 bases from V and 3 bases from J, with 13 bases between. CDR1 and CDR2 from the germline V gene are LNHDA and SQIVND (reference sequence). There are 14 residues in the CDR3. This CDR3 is CASSRVGNDYGYTF. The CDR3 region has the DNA TGTGCCAGTAGTCGCGTCGGAAATGACTATGGCTACACCTTC. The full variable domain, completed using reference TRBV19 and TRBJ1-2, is DGGITQSPKYLFRKEGQNVTLSCEQNLNHDAMYWYRQDPGQGLRLIYYSQIVNDFQKGDIAEGYSVSREKKESFPLTVTSAQKNPTAFYLCASSRVGNDYGYTFGSGTRLTVV.

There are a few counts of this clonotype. CDR3 sequence: CASSFGTGIGEKLFF. DNA of the CDR3: TGTGCCAGCAGCTTCGGGACAGGGATCGGGGAAAAACTGTTTTTT. The chain is built from TRBV5-8 and TRBJ1-4; 9 bases match TRBD1. The J segment lost 8 bases and the V segment lost 2 bases, leaving 7 bases of the junction unmatched. The CDR3 runs to 15 residues. The V gene's germline CDR1 is SGHTS and CDR2 YDEGEE.

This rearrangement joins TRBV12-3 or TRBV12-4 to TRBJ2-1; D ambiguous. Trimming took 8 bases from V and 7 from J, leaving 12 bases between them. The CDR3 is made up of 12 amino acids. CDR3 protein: CASRAVLNEQFF. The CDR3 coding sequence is TGTGCCAGCCGGGCAGTTTTGAATGAGCAGTTCTTC.

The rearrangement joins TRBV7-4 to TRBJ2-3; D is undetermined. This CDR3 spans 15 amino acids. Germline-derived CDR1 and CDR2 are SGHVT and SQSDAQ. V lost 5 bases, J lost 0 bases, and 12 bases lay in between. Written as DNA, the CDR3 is TGTGCCAGCAGCGACTTCGCGGTCAGCACAGATACGCAGTATTTT. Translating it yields CASSDFAVSTDTQYF.

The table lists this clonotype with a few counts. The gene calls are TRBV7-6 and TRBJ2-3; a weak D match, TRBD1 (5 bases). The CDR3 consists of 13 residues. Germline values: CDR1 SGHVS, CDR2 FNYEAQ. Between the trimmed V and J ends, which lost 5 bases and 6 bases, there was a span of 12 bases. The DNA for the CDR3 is TGTGCCAGCAGCCAGGGCCCCGGGGATACGCAGTATTTT. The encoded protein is CASSQGPGDTQYF.

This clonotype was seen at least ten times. In DNA, the CDR3 is TGTGCCAGCAGCTTAGTACAGGGGTTTGGAAACACCATATATTTT. The encoded protein is CASSLVQGFGNTIYF. The V and J genes are TRBV7-2 and TRBJ1-3; 7 bases are shared with TRBD1. V gave up 1 base and J gave up 3 bases; unmatched junction bases: 3. The CDR3 loop spans 15 amino acids. Germline CDR1 is SGHTA and CDR2 is FQGNSA.

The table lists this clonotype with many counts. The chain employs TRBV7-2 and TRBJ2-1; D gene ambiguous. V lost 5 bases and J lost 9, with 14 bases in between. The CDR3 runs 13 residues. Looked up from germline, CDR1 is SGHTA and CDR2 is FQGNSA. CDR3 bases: TGTGCCAGCAGCCCTCCCGCGGCCCTTGAGCAGTTCTTC. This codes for CASSPPAALEQFF.

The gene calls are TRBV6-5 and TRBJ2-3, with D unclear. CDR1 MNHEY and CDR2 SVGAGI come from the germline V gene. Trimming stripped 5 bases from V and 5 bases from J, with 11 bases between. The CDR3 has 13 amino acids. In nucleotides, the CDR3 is TGTGCCAGCAGTCTCCCCGGGTTAGATACGCAGTATTTT. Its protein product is CASSLPGLDTQYF.